These 27 T cell receptor beta chains came from one sample sequenced in a study of T cells in Graves' hyperthyroidism and ophthalmopathy (dated by TCRdb to about 2019). Library construction relied on multiplex PCR. Sequenced using an Illumina HiSeq 2000. TCR beta CDR3 regions were amplified from RNA transcripts. The first round of RT-PCR for the TCR CDR3 was performed with the HTBI primer set and the Qiagen OneStep RT-PCR kit. Using fastp at Q25 and MiXCR, TCRdb reprocessed the public reads and kept productive beta chains. CDR3 protein duplicates are merged, each entry listing the most common genes and DNA. The table for this sample lists 96,000 or so distinct CDR3 sequences; roughly 56% of them were counted only once. Less than 30% of the sample belongs to the ten largest clones. Sequencing input: blood. These TCRs come from a woman aged 40-49 years with Graves' hyperthyroidism.

This clonotype was found many times. This CDR3 is CASSERGSNQPQHF. CDR3 in DNA: TGTGCCAGCAGTGAACGAGGCAGCAATCAGCCCCAGCATTTT. V and J are TRBV25-1 and TRBJ1-5; D call uncertain. CDR1 MGHDK and CDR2 SYGVNS come from the germline V gene. The ends were cut back, 2 bases at V and 1 base at J, with 6 bases in the middle. The CDR3 loop spans 14 amino acids.

V is TRBV5-1 and J is TRBJ2-6; perhaps TRBD2 as D (5 bases). The germline CDR1 and CDR2 sequences are SGHRS and YFSETQ. V lost 5 bases and J lost 1, with 10 bases in between. The CDR3 extends over 15 amino acids. CDR3 in amino acids: CASRTMDSGANVLTF. As DNA, the CDR3 is TGCGCCAGCAGGACTATGGATTCTGGGGCCAACGTCCTGACTTTC.

V is TRBV12-3 or TRBV12-4 and J is TRBJ1-2, with 9 bases fitting TRBD1. The CDR3 consists of 14 residues. With V trimmed by 6 bases and J by 4 bases, 6 bases remained unmatched. The CDR3 loop is CASSVMGQGYGYTF. The CDR3 coding sequence is TGTGCCAGCAGCGTAATGGGACAGGGCTATGGCTACACCTTC.

V usage is TRBV12-3 or TRBV12-4 and J usage is TRBJ2-5, with TRBD2 matching 10 bases. The CDR3 is made up of 12 amino acids. Trimming at V came to 6 bases and at J to 7 bases, leaving 2 bases not matched to a gene. CDR3 protein: CASSRTSGTQYF. CDR3 bases: TGTGCCAGCAGCCGGACTAGCGGGACCCAGTACTTC.

The CDR3 DNA reads as TGTACCGGGACAGCTAGCGGGACCCAGTACTTC. Its translation is CTGTASGTQYF. The V gene is TRBV10-3, the J gene TRBJ2-5, with D possibly called TRBD1 or TRBD2 (7 bases each). The CDR3 has 11 residues. Germline loops: CDR1 ENHRY, CDR2 SYGVKD.

The chain couples TRBV19 to TRBJ1-5; D is undetermined. Looked up from germline, CDR1 is LNHDA and CDR2 is SQIVND (reference sequence). The CDR3 is 14 residues long. Trimming left V 3 bases short and J 5 bases short, with 11 bases between. CDR3 loop: CASSIGPRDQPQHF. The CDR3 DNA is TGTGCCAGTAGTATCGGACCTAGGGATCAGCCCCAGCATTTT.

The chain joins TRBV5-1 to TRBJ2-1; unclear D gene. This CDR3 has 12 residues. Trimming removed 6 bases from V and 9 bases from J, with 13 bases in between. Germline CDR1 SGHRS, CDR2 YFSETQ. The CDR3 spells CASNHLGSEQFF. CDR3 nucleotides: TGCGCCAGCAACCATTTGGGGTCTGAGCAGTTCTTC.

The table lists this clonotype with many counts. The gene calls are TRBV19 and TRBJ2-5; no clear D gene. Germline CDR1 and CDR2: LNHDA and SQIVND (reference sequence). Trimming took off 2 bases at V and 4 bases at J, with 11 bases between the two ends. CDR3 length equals 14 residues. This CDR3 is CASSISTYRETQYF. The CDR3 DNA follows: TGTGCCAGTAGTATAAGTACCTACAGAGAGACCCAGTACTTC.

This clonotype was picked up many times. V is TRBV2 and J is TRBJ1-4; 8 nucleotides align to TRBD1. V shed 4 bases and J 4 bases; nucleotides not matched to a gene: 11. Germline V gene data show CDR1 as SNHLY and CDR2 as FYNNEI. The CDR3 contains 17 residues. CDR3 region: CASSGDPGTGHNEKLFF. The CDR3 DNA reads TGTGCCAGCAGTGGAGACCCTGGGACAGGTCATAATGAAAAACTGTTTTTT.

This sequence joins TRBV2 and TRBJ2-5; 11 bases are shared with TRBD2. TRBJ2-7 matches the DNA end more closely, so the J call is doubtful. Germline assignment: CDR1 SNHLY and CDR2 FYNNEI. CDR3 length: 16 amino acids. For the CDR3, the DNA is TGTGCCAGCAGTGAATCCTTAACTAGCGGGAGCTACGAGCAGTACTTC. Amino acids: CASSESLTSGSYEQYF.

The chain is built from TRBV25-1 and TRBJ1-2, with 9 bases aligning to TRBD1. V shed 4 bases and J 4 bases; nucleotides not matched to a gene: 13. The length of the CDR3 is 17 residues. Germline V CDR1 and CDR2: MGHDK, SYGVNS. CDR3 amino acids: CASSGQLGTGTTYGYTF. Written as DNA, the CDR3 is TGTGCCAGCAGTGGGCAACTTGGGACAGGGACTACCTATGGCTACACCTTC.

As concerns this clonotype: The CDR3 does not end in the conserved phenylalanine or tryptophan, so this is likely a read error. The chain has TRBV10-3 and TRBJ2-7, with D maybe TRBD1 (7 bases). The CDR3 totals 14 residues. Germline V gene lookup returns CDR1 ENHRY and CDR2 SYGVKD. Deletions cut 10 bases from V and 2 bases from J, with 18 bases between. The CDR3 nucleotides are TGTGCCAGCGGGGACCCGGGACAGCCCTACGAGCAGTACCTC. Protein sequence: CASGDPGQPYEQYL.

The chain links TRBV7-9 to TRBJ2-5; D possibly uses TRBD1 or TRBD2 (6 bases each). CDR3 length: 15 amino acids. The V gene lost 4 bases and the J gene lost 9 bases, with 21 bases spanning the gap. From germline, CDR1 is SEHNR and CDR2 FQNEAQ (reference sequence). The CDR3 sequence: CASSSNKLGGESQYF. The CDR3 bases are TGTGCCAGCAGCTCAAATAAACTCGGGGGCGAGTCCCAGTACTTC.

The table lists this clonotype with many counts. V usage is TRBV20-1 and J usage is TRBJ2-7; D is perhaps TRBD1 (6 bases). The CDR3 contains 14 residues. Germline V gene lookup returns CDR1 DFQATT and CDR2 SNEGSKA (reference sequence). V lost 4 bases and J lost 1, with 14 bases in between. The CDR3 region is CSAIQGRESYEQYF. In DNA, the CDR3 is TGCAGTGCTATTCAGGGGCGCGAGTCCTACGAGCAGTACTTC.

This clonotype was counted many times. The chain carries TRBV5-4 and TRBJ1-2; TRBD1 is a possible D gene (5 bases). The germline V gene has CDR1 SGHNT and CDR2 YYREEE (reference sequence). CDR3 length: 15 residues. Trimming removed 0 bases from V and 0 bases from J, with 9 bases in between. The CDR3 DNA sequence: TGTGCCAGCAGCTTGGCCGGGGCGGCTAACTATGGCTACACCTTC. Translation gives CASSLAGAANYGYTF.

This clonotype was counted at least ten times. The chain uses TRBV29-1 and TRBJ1-2; 9 positions agree with TRBD1. The CDR3 loop spans 14 amino acids. After removal of 6 bases from V and 3 bases from J, the junction contained 8 bases not matched to a gene. From germline, CDR1 is SQVTM and CDR2 ANQGSEA. Here the CDR3 reads CSVGTGGADYGYTF. The CDR3 nucleotides are TGCAGCGTAGGAACAGGGGGCGCCGACTATGGCTACACCTTC. The variable domain in full, completed from reference TRBV29-1 and TRBJ1-2, reads SAVISQKPSRDICQRGTSLTIQCQVDSQVTMMFWYRQQPGQSLTLIATANQGSEATYESGFVIDKFPISRPNLTFSTLTVSNMSPEDSSIYLCSVGTGGADYGYTFGSGTRLTVV.

This clonotype was counted only a few times. The chain uses TRBV10-3 and TRBJ1-6; D remains ambiguous. This CDR3 spans 11 amino acids. The V gene lost 11 bases and the J gene lost 8 bases, with 10 bases spanning the gap. Looked up from germline, CDR1 is ENHRY and CDR2 is SYGVKD. The CDR3 loop reads CASLGDSPLHF. The CDR3 nucleotides read TGTGCCTCCCTAGGCGATTCACCCCTCCACTTT.

In DNA, the CDR3 is TGCAGTGCCAGCAGCCAAGCTAGCGGGAGTGAGACCCAGTACTTC. Translation gives CSASSQASGSETQYF. The chain is built from TRBV20-1 and TRBJ2-5; 10 bases are shared with TRBD2. With 6 bases clipped from V and 5 bases from J, the junction kept 12 bases outside the gene matches. The CDR3 loop spans 15 amino acids. Germline V gene data show CDR1 as DFQATT and CDR2 as SNEGSKA (reference sequence).

There are many counts of this clonotype. The V call is TRBV28, the J call TRBJ2-5; 10 nucleotides agree with TRBD1. CDR1 is MDHEN and CDR2 is SYDVKM in the germline V gene. This CDR3 comprises 15 residues. J gave up 4 bases and V 5 bases, and 7 bases lay outside the gene matches. The CDR3 DNA follows: TGTGCCAGCAGTCTCCAGACAGGGGGCGTAGAGACCCAGTACTTC. Amino acids: CASSLQTGGVETQYF.

This clonotype was recorded many times. The chain has TRBV5-1 and TRBJ1-6; 7 bases agree with TRBD1. The CDR3 totals 14 residues. Germline V gives CDR1 SGHRS, CDR2 YFSETQ. J was trimmed by 8 bases and V by 4 bases; bases with no gene match: 6. The CDR3 DNA sequence: TGCGCCAGCAGCCAGGGACAGCGGGATTCACCCCTCCACTTT. Its protein product is CASSQGQRDSPLHF.

V usage is TRBV7-9 and J usage is TRBJ2-5, with 9 bases that match TRBD1. The V segment lost 1 base and the J segment 4 bases; nucleotides outside the gene matches: 4. The CDR3 length is 15 residues. Looked up from germline, CDR1 is SEHNR and CDR2 is FQNEAQ (reference sequence). This CDR3 is CASSLGDRVVETQYF. CDR3 coding DNA: TGTGCCAGCAGCTTAGGGGACAGGGTGGTAGAGACCCAGTACTTC.

In this sample, this clonotype turned up once. The chain links TRBV19 to TRBJ1-6; 8 nucleotides align to TRBD1. CDR1 and CDR2 (germline): LNHDA, SQIVND (reference sequence). This CDR3 is built from 14 residues. The J segment lost 6 bases and the V segment lost 7 bases, leaving 5 bases of the junction unmatched. The DNA of the CDR3 is TGTGCCAGTACTCCGACAGGGGCTAATTCACCCCTCCACTTT. This translates into CASTPTGANSPLHF.

This clonotype was counted at least ten times. The V gene is TRBV7-3, the J gene TRBJ2-2; TRBD2 might be the D (6 bases). In germline, CDR1 is SGHTA, CDR2 FQGTGA. The CDR3 is 12 residues long. The V gene lost 5 bases and the J gene lost 7 bases, with 8 bases spanning the gap. The CDR3 sequence is CASSPEGGELFF. Here the CDR3 DNA reads TGTGCCAGCAGCCCGGAGGGCGGGGAGCTGTTTTTT.

The rearrangement uses TRBV15 and TRBJ1-2, with a tentative D call TRBD1 (6 bases). This CDR3 is built from 16 residues. Germline V gene data show CDR1 as LNHNV and CDR2 as YYDKDF (reference sequence). V shed 3 bases and J shed 1 base, with 15 bases lying between them. The DNA of the CDR3 is TGTGCCACCAGCAGCCCGATCGAACAGGGTAACTATGGCTACACCTTC. This translates into CATSSPIEQGNYGYTF. Full variable domain (remainder filled in from reference TRBV15 and TRBJ1-2): DAMVIQNPRYQVTQFGKPVTLSCSQTLNHNVMYWYQQKSSQAPKLLFHYYDKDFNNEADTPDNFQSRRPNTSFCFLDIRSPGLGDTAMYLCATSSPIEQGNYGYTFGSGTRLTVV.

Concerning this clonotype itself: The junction differs from germline at one of its ends, possibly a read error. The chain joins TRBV7-2 to TRBJ1-2; 12 nucleotides match TRBD1. The CDR3 has 18 amino acids. The germline V gene encodes CDR1 SGHTA and CDR2 FQGNSA. The CDR3 loop reads CAGSKSLRDRGHYYGYTF. The DNA for the CDR3 is TGTGCCGGCAGCAAGTCCCTCCGGGACAGGGGGCATTACTATGGCTACACCTTC.

This clonotype was counted only a few times. In nucleotides, the CDR3 is TGTGCCAGCAGCTTTACTAGCTCGGACAGGGACGAGCAGTACTTC. Translated, it gives CASSFTSSDRDEQYF. This chain uses TRBV7-2 with TRBJ2-7, with 8 positions matching TRBD1. The CDR3 loop spans 15 amino acids. The germline CDR1 and CDR2 sequences are SGHTA and FQGNSA. The V segment lost 3 bases and the J segment 5 bases; nucleotides outside the gene matches: 9.

The rearrangement joins TRBV20-1 to TRBJ1-3; 8 bases are a match to TRBD1. Trimming removed 5 bases from V and 8 bases from J; junction bases left unmatched: 11. The CDR3 runs to 14 residues. Germline V gene sequence: CDR1 DFQATT, CDR2 SNEGSKA (reference sequence). CDR3 in amino acids: CSADGQGSGYTIYF. The CDR3, as DNA: TGCAGTGCTGACGGACAGGGAAGTGGCTACACCATATATTTT.